This TCR beta chain was observed in a study of T-cell reconstitution after alpha-beta-depleted transplantation in children. Study conclusions and caveats: The study traced high day-60 TCRbeta diversity in some patients to surviving recipient T cells and thymic progenitors. The study reportedly traced alpha-beta T cells about two months after transplant to several hundred expanded graft clones. At one year after transplant, newly produced T cells mostly accounted for T-cell counts and diversity.

Notes on this clonotype: Its antigen is currently unknown.

For TCRbeta, the library was prepared with unique molecular identifiers. TCRdb ran MiXCR on the PCR reads and lists one entry per CDR3 protein. The sample has more than 300,000 distinct CDR3 sequences; roughly 17% are singletons. Material: PBMCs, mostly from graft donor cells, obtained 360 days after TCRalphabeta/CD19-depleted stem cell transplant. This clonotype was sampled from a male patient aged 2-10 years who had a stem cell transplant for acute lymphoblastic leukemia, so the T cells may come from the graft donor.

In DNA, the CDR3 is TGCAGTGCTCGGCACCACTCTAGCACAGATACGCAGTATTTT. Its protein is CSARHHSSTDTQYF. V and J are TRBV20-1 and TRBJ2-3; D not resolved. Germline V gene data show CDR1 as DFQATT and CDR2 as SNEGSKA (reference sequence). V lost 5 bases, J lost 0 bases, and 12 bases lay in between. The CDR3 has 14 amino acids.